The 17 T cell receptor beta chains given below trace back to one sample, sequenced in a study of OX40 agonist ivuxolimab in advanced cancers. Libraries were prepared by immunoSEQ multiplex PCR; TCRdb keeps only in-frame clonotypes and omits some of them. The table includes roughly 60,000 clones, roughly 85% detected once. This sample comprised CD4+ or CD8+ T cells sorted from blood, obtained in a trial of the OX40 agonist ivuxolimab. The receptor set was obtained from an adult with an advanced solid tumor such as melanoma, head and neck, liver or kidney cancer.

The chain links TRBV6-4 to TRBJ2-7; 10 positions match TRBD2. Per germline, CDR1 MRHNA and CDR2 SNTAGT. The ends lost 3 bases at V and 12 bases at J; junction bases unmatched: 11. This CDR3 contains 14 residues. CDR3 DNA: TGTGCCAGCAGTGATAGGCCTAGCGGGAGTGAATCGTACTTC. Translation: CASSDRPSGSESYF.

The CDR3, as DNA: TGCGCCAGCAGCTGGGGACTAGCGGGAGTGAACGAGCAGTACTTC. Its translation: CASSWGLAGVNEQYF. V and J are TRBV5-1 and TRBJ2-7; TRBD2 matches at 14 bases. The CDR3 is 15 residues long. V lost 3 bases to trimming and J lost 5 bases; unmatched junction nucleotides: 4. Germline assignment: CDR1 SGHRS and CDR2 YFSETQ.

This chain joins TRBV28 and TRBJ2-3; TRBD2 agrees at 9 bases. J lost 4 bases, V lost 5 bases, and 10 bases had no gene match. The CDR3 has 16 residues. In germline, CDR1 is MDHEN, CDR2 SYDVKM. For the CDR3, the DNA is TGTGCCAGCAGTCCTCAGTTAGCGGGAGATCCAGATACGCAGTATTTT. Translating it yields CASSPQLAGDPDTQYF.

Written as DNA, the CDR3 is TGTGCCAGCAGTTTAGGGACAGATGAAAAACTGTTTTTT. Amino acids: CASSLGTDEKLFF. The chain combines TRBV28 with TRBJ1-4, with 7 bases aligning to TRBD1. V lost 2 bases to trimming and J lost 6 bases; unmatched junction nucleotides: 0. Germline lookup yields CDR1 MDHEN and CDR2 SYDVKM. The CDR3 runs to 13 residues.

For the CDR3, the DNA is TGTGCCAGCAGTCTCCGTGGGTTTGATGAGCAGTTCTTC. Amino acid sequence: CASSLRGFDEQFF. The chain is built from TRBV28 and TRBJ2-1; no clear D. This CDR3 contains 13 residues. The germline gives CDR1 MDHEN, CDR2 SYDVKM. Trimming stripped 5 bases from V and 8 bases from J, with 13 bases between.

This sequence joins TRBV29-1 and TRBJ2-1; TRBD2 agrees at 9 bases. The V gene's germline CDR1 is SQVTM and CDR2 ANQGSEA. The CDR3 is made up of 16 amino acids. V shed 7 bases, J shed 6 bases, and the junction held 16 bases outside the gene matches. The CDR3 DNA sequence: TGCAGCGCAAGGACTAGCGACTTACCTTTTAGCAATGAGCAGTTCTTC. Translation gives CSARTSDLPFSNEQFF.

This clone was observed a single time. This chain joins TRBV11-3 and TRBJ1-1, with 11 nucleotides matching TRBD1. This CDR3 is 15 amino acids long. Germline CDR1 is SGHNT and CDR2 is YENEEA. V gave up 5 bases and J gave up 5 bases; unmatched junction bases: 7. DNA of the CDR3: TGTGCCAGCAGCAGCCCAGGGACAGGGGGTACTGAAGCTTTCTTT. Translation gives CASSSPGTGGTEAFF.

This chain links TRBV9 with TRBJ2-3; D unclear. Germline-derived CDR1 and CDR2 are SGDLS and YYNGEE. CDR3 length: 11 residues. The V gene lost 4 bases and the J gene lost 5 bases, with 5 bases spanning the gap. CDR3 nucleotides: TGTGCCAGCAGCTTGAGAGATACGCAGTATTTT. It translates to CASSLRDTQYF.

This clone was counted once. The rearrangement links TRBV27 to TRBJ1-1; D may be TRBD1 (5 bases). The CDR3 contains 13 residues. Germline lookup yields CDR1 MNHEY and CDR2 SMNVEV (reference sequence). Trimming removed 8 bases at V and 2 bases at J, with 12 bases between. The CDR3 DNA reads as TGTGCCAGCGGCAGGGCGCCAAACACTGAAGCTTTCTTT. Translating it yields CASGRAPNTEAFF.

The chain combines TRBV6-6 with TRBJ2-5; 7 positions agree with TRBD1. Germline CDR1 reads MNHNY; CDR2 reads SVGAGI (reference sequence). V shed 7 bases, J shed 11 bases, and the junction held 10 bases outside the gene matches. The CDR3 sequence is 12 residues long. The CDR3 DNA is TGTGCCAGCAAAACAGGGGCGGTGGAGCAGTACTTC. It translates to CASKTGAVEQYF.

The chain is built from TRBV5-6 and TRBJ2-7; 11 nucleotides align to TRBD1. The CDR3 sequence is 14 residues long. After removal of 5 bases from V and 8 bases from J, the junction contained 9 bases not matched to a gene. Looked up from germline, CDR1 is SGHDT and CDR2 is YYEEEE. The CDR3 nucleotides are TGTGCCAGCAGTGGCCCGGGACAGGGGGGGAAGCAGTACTTC. This translates into CASSGPGQGGKQYF.

This chain uses TRBV19 with TRBJ1-2; weak D call: TRBD1 (5 bases). This CDR3 contains 15 residues. The germline CDR1 and CDR2 sequences are LNHDA and SQIVND (reference sequence). Trimming pared 6 bases from V and 4 bases from J, leaving 18 bases between. CDR3 region: CASSLDSFPIYGYTF. CDR3 in DNA: TGTGCCAGTAGCCTTGACAGTTTCCCTATCTATGGCTACACCTTC.

The chain carries TRBV7-8 and TRBJ2-2, with 10 positions matching TRBD1. Trimming cost V 5 bases and J 6 bases; bases outside gene matches: 6. Germline CDR1 is SGHVS and CDR2 is FQNEAQ. This CDR3 is 15 amino acids long. CDR3 in DNA: TGTGCCAGCAGCCCCGGACAGGGGGTGGCCGGGGAGCTGTTTTTT. It yields the protein CASSPGQGVAGELFF.

This clone appeared a few times. The CDR3 region is CASSGTGASEAFF. The CDR3 coding sequence is TGTGCCAGCTCAGGGACAGGTGCTTCTGAAGCTTTCTTT. The chain links TRBV18 to TRBJ1-1, with 8 bases lining up with TRBD1. CDR1 is KGHSH and CDR2 is LQKENI in the germline V gene. V lost 5 bases to trimming and J lost 6 bases; unmatched junction nucleotides: 5. The CDR3 spans 13 residues.

This sequence joins TRBV28 and TRBJ2-3, with D uncertain. Per germline, CDR1 MDHEN and CDR2 SYDVKM. The length of the CDR3 is 14 residues. V was shortened by 6 bases and J by 0 bases, with 10 bases between the two germline ends. The CDR3 spells CASRPQTSTDTQYF. CDR3 nucleotide sequence: TGTGCCAGCAGGCCTCAAACTAGCACAGATACGCAGTATTTT.

This sequence joins TRBV19 and TRBJ1-2; TRBD1 agrees at 10 bases. The germline V gene encodes CDR1 LNHDA and CDR2 SQIVND (reference sequence). V dropped 7 bases and J dropped 5; count of bases not matched to a gene: 7. This CDR3 spans 14 amino acids. The CDR3 nucleotides read TGTGCCAGTAAGATGGGGACAGGGGTTTATGGCTACACCTTC. Its protein product is CASKMGTGVYGYTF.

This clone has just a few counts. This chain connects TRBV4-2 to TRBJ2-2; 8 bases fit TRBD2. The CDR3 totals 14 residues. Germline V gives CDR1 LGHNA, CDR2 YNFKEQ. V shed 8 bases and J 5 bases; nucleotides not matched to a gene: 7. The CDR3 reads CASGGGRLTGELFF. The DNA of the CDR3 is TGTGCCAGCGGAGGCGGGAGGTTGACCGGGGAGCTGTTTTTT.